The source of this TCR beta chain is a study of T cells after yellow fever vaccination. Overall study results and limits: Reappearance after the booster was seen for most primary-vaccination clones, at roughly 96% CD4 and around 90% CD8.

TCRdb reanalysed the 5' RACE reads using MiXCR and keeps one entry per CDR3 protein. The sample carries about 240,000 distinct CDR3 sequences, approximately 3.5% recorded once. There are many counts of this clonotype. The antigen is undetermined. This CDR3 has 18 amino acids. Trimming took 4 bases from V and 4 from J, leaving 22 bases between them. The germline gives CDR1 LGHNA, CDR2 YSLEER. The chain carries TRBV4-3 and TRBJ1-4; perhaps TRBD1 as D (6 bases). The sequences come from PBMCs, collected 15 days after the yellow fever booster vaccination. This TCR derives from a man aged 18 to 30 who received the YFV17D yellow fever vaccine. In DNA, the CDR3 is TGCGCCAGCAGCCTCCGACCCTCGGGGGGCAGTATTAATGAAAAACTGTTTTTT. It encodes CASSLRPSGGSINEKLFF.